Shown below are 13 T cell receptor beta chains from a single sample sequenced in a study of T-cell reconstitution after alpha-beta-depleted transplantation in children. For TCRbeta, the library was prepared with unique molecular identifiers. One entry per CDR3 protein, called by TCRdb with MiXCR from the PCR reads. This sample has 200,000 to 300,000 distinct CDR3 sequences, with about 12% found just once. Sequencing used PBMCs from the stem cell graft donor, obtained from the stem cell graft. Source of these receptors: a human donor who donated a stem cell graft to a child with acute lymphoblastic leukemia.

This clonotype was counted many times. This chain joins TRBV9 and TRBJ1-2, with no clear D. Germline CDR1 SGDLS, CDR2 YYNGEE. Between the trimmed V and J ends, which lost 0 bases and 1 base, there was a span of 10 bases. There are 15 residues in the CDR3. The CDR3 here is CASSVAVSLNYGYTF. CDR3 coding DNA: TGTGCCAGCAGCGTAGCGGTCAGCCTTAACTATGGCTACACCTTC.

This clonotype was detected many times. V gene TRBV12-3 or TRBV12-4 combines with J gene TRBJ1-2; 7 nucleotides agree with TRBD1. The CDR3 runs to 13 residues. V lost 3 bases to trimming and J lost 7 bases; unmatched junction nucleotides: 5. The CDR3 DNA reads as TGTGCCAGCAGTTTCTCGACAGGGTCTGGCTACACCTTC. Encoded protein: CASSFSTGSGYTF.

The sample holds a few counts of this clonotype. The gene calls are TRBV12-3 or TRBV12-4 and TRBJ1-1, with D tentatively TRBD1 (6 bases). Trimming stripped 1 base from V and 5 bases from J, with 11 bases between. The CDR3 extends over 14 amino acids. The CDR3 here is CASSLGDTGTEAFF. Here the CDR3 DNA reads TGTGCCAGCAGTTTAGGGGACACGGGTACTGAAGCTTTCTTT.

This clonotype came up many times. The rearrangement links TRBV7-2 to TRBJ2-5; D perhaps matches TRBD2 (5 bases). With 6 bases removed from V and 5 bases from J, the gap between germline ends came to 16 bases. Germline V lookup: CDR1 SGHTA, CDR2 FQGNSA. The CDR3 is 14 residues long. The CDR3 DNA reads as TGTGCCAGCAGTCAGCCCCCGACGGGGGAGACCCAGTACTTC. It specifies CASSQPPTGETQYF.

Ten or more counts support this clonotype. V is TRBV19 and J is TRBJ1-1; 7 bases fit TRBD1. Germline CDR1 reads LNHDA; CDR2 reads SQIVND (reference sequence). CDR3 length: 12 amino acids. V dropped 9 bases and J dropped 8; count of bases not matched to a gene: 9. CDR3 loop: CASGTALNEAFF. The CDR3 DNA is TGTGCCAGCGGGACAGCCCTAAACGAAGCTTTCTTT.

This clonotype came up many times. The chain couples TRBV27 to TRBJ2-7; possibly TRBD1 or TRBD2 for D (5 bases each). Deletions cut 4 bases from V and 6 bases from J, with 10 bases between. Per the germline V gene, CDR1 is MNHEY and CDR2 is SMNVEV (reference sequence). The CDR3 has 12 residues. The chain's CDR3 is CASSSGTGEQYF. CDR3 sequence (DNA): TGTGCCAGCAGTTCCGGGACCGGCGAGCAGTACTTC.

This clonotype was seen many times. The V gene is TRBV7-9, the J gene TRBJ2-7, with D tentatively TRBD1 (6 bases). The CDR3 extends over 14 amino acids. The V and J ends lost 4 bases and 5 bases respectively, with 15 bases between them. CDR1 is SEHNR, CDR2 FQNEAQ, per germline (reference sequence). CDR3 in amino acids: CASSSIRGRNEQYF. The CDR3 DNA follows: TGTGCCAGCAGCTCCATCAGGGGAAGGAACGAGCAGTACTTC. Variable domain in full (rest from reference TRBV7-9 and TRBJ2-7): DTGVSQNPRHKITKRGQNVTFRCDPISEHNRLYWYRQTLGQGPEFLTYFQNEAQLEKSRLLSDRFSAERPKGSFSTLEIQRTEQGDSAMYLCASSSIRGRNEQYFGPGTRLTVT.

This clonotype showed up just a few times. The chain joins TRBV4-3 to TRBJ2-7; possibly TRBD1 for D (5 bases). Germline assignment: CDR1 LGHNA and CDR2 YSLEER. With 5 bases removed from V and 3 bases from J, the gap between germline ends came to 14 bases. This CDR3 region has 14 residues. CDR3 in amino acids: CASSALGDHYEQYF. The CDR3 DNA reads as TGCGCCAGCAGCGCCTTAGGGGATCACTACGAGCAGTACTTC.

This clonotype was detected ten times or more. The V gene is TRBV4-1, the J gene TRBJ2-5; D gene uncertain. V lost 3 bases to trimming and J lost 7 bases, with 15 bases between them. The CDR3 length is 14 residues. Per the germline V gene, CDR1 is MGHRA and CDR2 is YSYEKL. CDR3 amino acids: CASSHHADPGTQYF. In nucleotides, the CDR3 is TGCGCCAGCAGCCACCATGCAGACCCCGGGACCCAGTACTTC.

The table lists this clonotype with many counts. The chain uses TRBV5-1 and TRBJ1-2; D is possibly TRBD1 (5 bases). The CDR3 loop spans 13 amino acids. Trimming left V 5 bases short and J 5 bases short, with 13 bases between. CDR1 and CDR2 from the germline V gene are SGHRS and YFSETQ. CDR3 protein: CASRLTEKYGYTF. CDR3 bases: TGCGCCAGCAGATTGACAGAGAAGTATGGCTACACCTTC.

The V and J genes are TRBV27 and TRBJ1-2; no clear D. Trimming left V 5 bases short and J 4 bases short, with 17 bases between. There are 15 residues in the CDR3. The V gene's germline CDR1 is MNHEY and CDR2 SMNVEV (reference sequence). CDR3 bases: TGTGCCAGCAGTCTGTGGGCGGACGGCGCCTATGGCTACACCTTC. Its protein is CASSLWADGAYGYTF.

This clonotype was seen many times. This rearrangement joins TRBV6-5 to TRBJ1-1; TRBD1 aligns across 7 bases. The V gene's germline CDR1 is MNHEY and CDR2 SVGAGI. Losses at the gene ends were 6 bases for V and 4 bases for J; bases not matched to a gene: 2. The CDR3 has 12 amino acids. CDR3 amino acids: CASSRDSTEAFF. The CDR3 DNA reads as TGTGCCAGCAGCCGGGACAGCACTGAAGCTTTCTTT.

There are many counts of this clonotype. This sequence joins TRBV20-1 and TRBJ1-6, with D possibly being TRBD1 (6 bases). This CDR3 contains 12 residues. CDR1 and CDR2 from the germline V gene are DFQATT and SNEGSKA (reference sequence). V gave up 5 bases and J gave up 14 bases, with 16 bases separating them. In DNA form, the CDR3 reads TGCAGTGCTGAACGGACAGCTTCCACCCTCCACTTT. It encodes CSAERTASTLHF.